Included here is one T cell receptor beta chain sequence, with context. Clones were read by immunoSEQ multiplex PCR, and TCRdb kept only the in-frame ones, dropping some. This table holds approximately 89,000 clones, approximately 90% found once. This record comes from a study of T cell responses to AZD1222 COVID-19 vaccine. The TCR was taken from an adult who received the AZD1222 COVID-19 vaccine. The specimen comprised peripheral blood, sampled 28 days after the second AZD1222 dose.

CDR3 protein: CASSLGQGAYGYTF. The CDR3 coding sequence is TGTGCCAGCAGCCTGGGACAGGGGGCCTATGGCTACACCTTC. This rearrangement joins TRBV5-4 to TRBJ1-2; TRBD1 agrees at 12 bases. Germline V gene sequence: CDR1 SGHNT, CDR2 YYREEE (reference sequence). V dropped 4 bases and J dropped 4; count of bases not matched to a gene: 2. The CDR3 spans 14 residues.